This is a list of T cell receptor beta chains from one sample in a study of tumor-infiltrating lymphocytes in primary liver carcinoma. TCRdb reprocessed the multiplex PCR reads via MiXCR and lists one record per CDR3 protein. The sample records some 130,000 distinct CDR3 sequences, 65% to 75% being singletons. Sample: tumor-adjacent normal liver tissue. The receptor set was obtained from a woman in her fifties or sixties with primary liver carcinoma and hepatitis B virus infection. The CDR3 runs from the conserved cysteine through the conserved F or W. The D gene is left open where the match is weak.

J	V	D	CDR3
TRBJ1-2	TRBV12-3/TRBV12-4	-	CASSLRAWDHTF
TRBJ1-1	TRBV5-4	-	CASSLRYLNAEAVF
TRBJ1-1	TRBV6-1	-	CASSKEMEGTEASF
TRBJ1-1	TRBV12-3/TRBV12-4	-	CASSPRQGNTEAFF
TRBJ2-3	TRBV11-2	TRBD2	CASSTKRELLRADTQYF
TRBJ2-7	TRBV28	-	CASTPWGDSSYEQYF
TRBJ2-5	TRBV5-1	TRBD2	CVSSSGLAGEETQYF
TRBJ2-1	TRBV29-1	-	CSVADTTRNEQFF
TRBJ1-1	TRBV11-3	TRBD1	CASRSTGGGIQAFF
TRBJ2-7	TRBV5-1	-	CASSSHDGYEQYF
TRBJ2-7	TRBV5-6	-	CASSAGSGSYEQYF
TRBJ2-6	TRBV4-1	-	CASSQVEDGANFLTF
TRBJ2-1	TRBV7-3	-	CASSLGGGGVNEQFF
TRBJ2-1	TRBV5-4	-	CASGLGPSIYIEQFF
TRBJ2-3	TRBV4-1	-	CAIGRTRDPDTQYF
TRBJ2-2	TRBV25-1	-	CASSEVGFNANIGELFF
TRBJ2-1	TRBV11-2	-	CASSIEGGENNEQIF
TRBJ2-1	TRBV6-4	TRBD2	CASSGTSGNEQFF
TRBJ1-1	TRBV7-9	-	CASRREWNTEAFF
TRBJ2-3	TRBV27	TRBD2	CASSSRLAGGTDTQYF
TRBJ2-1	TRBV11-2	TRBD2	CVGSWASGGEQFF
TRBJ2-5	TRBV29-1	TRBD1	CSVEGPTGDQETQYF
TRBJ2-7	TRBV11-2	-	CANSHDRREQYF
TRBJ2-2	TRBV5-1	TRBD1	CASSSQGAITGELFF
TRBJ2-1	TRBV11-2	TRBD2	CGSSLDPGRGRRNGQFF
TRBJ2-2	TRBV29-1	-	CSVVVRGVTEELFF
TRBJ2-5	TRBV5-5	-	CASSFGIMNQETWYF
TRBJ2-3	TRBV29-1	TRBD1	CSVAHGTDSTDTQYF
TRBJ2-7	TRBV6-5	TRBD2	CASSYSSASGSYEQYF
TRBJ2-5	TRBV4-1	-	CASSQQAGQQETQYF
TRBJ2-3	TRBV5-1	TRBD2	CASSPIPFGDYSTDTHYF
TRBJ2-7	TRBV4-1	-	CASSQFRELEQYF
TRBJ1-4	TRBV7-9	-	CVSSRRESEKLFF
TRBJ2-1	TRBV6-5	-	CASNYFQNSEQFF
TRBJ1-1	TRBV5-1	-	CASSASVNTEAFF
TRBJ2-3	TRBV29-1	-	CSVALGTDTQYF
TRBJ2-3	TRBV4-2	-	CVSSQDQRGTVVETQYF
TRBJ2-1	TRBV10-3	-	CAIRPRELNEQFF
TRBJ2-1	TRBV28	-	CASSRTLSGWGMGQFF
TRBJ1-1	TRBV12-3/TRBV12-4	TRBD1	CASSPTGCTEAFF
TRBJ2-2	TRBV12-3/TRBV12-4	-	CVSSFWGGNTGELFF